This is a list of T cell receptor beta chains from one sample in a study of blood T cell repertoires in COVID-19. Assay used: immunoSEQ multiplex PCR; TCRdb lists only in-frame clones, some missing. This table has around 190,000 clones, 82% appearing once. The sample consisted of peripheral blood. Every receptor here comes from a woman in her fifties or sixties with COVID-19, enrolled during active disease. The CDR3 runs from the conserved cysteine through the conserved F or W. The order of the fields is V gene, clone size, D gene, J gene, CDR3 DNA, CDR3 protein. D genes are given only for firm matches. Some rows have no size entry. The others give once, few or many, or a class for an expanded clone.

v_call: TRBV19
clone_size: once
d_call: -
j_call: TRBJ1-5
cdr3_nt: TGTGCCAGTAGTATAGCAGGGAACAATCAGCCCCAGCATTTT
cdr3_aa: CASSIAGNNQPQHF

v_call: TRBV6-5
clone_size: few
d_call: -
j_call: TRBJ1-5
cdr3_nt: TGTGCCAGCAGCGCTACGGGAAATCAGCCCCAGCATTTT
cdr3_aa: CASSATGNQPQHF

v_call: TRBV19
clone_size: -
d_call: -
j_call: TRBJ2-2
cdr3_nt: TGTGCCAGTAGTATTGGGCAGTGGCACACCGGGGAGCTGTTTTTT
cdr3_aa: CASSIGQWHTGELFF

v_call: TRBV7-3
clone_size: -
d_call: -
j_call: TRBJ2-1
cdr3_nt: TGTGCCAGCAGCCGCACAGGGTCGAGCTCCTACAATGAGCAGTTCTTC
cdr3_aa: CASSRTGSSSYNEQFF

v_call: TRBV6-6
clone_size: -
d_call: -
j_call: TRBJ1-1
cdr3_nt: TGTGCCAGCAGTACCGAAGGGGAAACTGAAGCTTTCTTT
cdr3_aa: CASSTEGETEAFF

v_call: TRBV6-4
clone_size: few
d_call: TRBD2
j_call: TRBJ2-1
cdr3_nt: TGTGCCAGCAGTAATGGTCGAGCGGGGCATGAGCAGTTCTTC
cdr3_aa: CASSNGRAGHEQFF

v_call: TRBV13
clone_size: -
d_call: TRBD1
j_call: TRBJ2-5
cdr3_nt: TGTGCCAGCAGCTTTACAGGGGCCAGGGCCCAGTACTTC
cdr3_aa: CASSFTGARAQYF

v_call: TRBV13
clone_size: once
d_call: -
j_call: TRBJ2-7
cdr3_nt: TGTGCCAGCAGCCTAACAGGGTTCGAGCAGTACTTC
cdr3_aa: CASSLTGFEQYF

v_call: TRBV7-2
clone_size: -
d_call: -
j_call: TRBJ2-2
cdr3_nt: TGTGCCAGCAGCCTCGGACTTTTGAACACCGGGGAGCTGTTTTTT
cdr3_aa: CASSLGLLNTGELFF

v_call: TRBV5-4
clone_size: -
d_call: TRBD1
j_call: TRBJ2-7
cdr3_nt: TGTGCCAGCAGCCTTACAGGGGGAGCCGAGCAGTACTTC
cdr3_aa: CASSLTGGAEQYF

v_call: TRBV14
clone_size: -
d_call: TRBD1
j_call: TRBJ2-5
cdr3_nt: TGTGCCAGCAGCCAAGGATGGGACAGGCCTGAAGAGACCCAGTACTTC
cdr3_aa: CASSQGWDRPEETQYF

v_call: TRBV7-8
clone_size: -
d_call: TRBD1
j_call: TRBJ1-2
cdr3_nt: TGTGCCAGCAGCTACGGGACAGCTTCTAACTATGGCTACACCTTC
cdr3_aa: CASSYGTASNYGYTF

v_call: TRBV5-1
clone_size: -
d_call: -
j_call: TRBJ2-7
cdr3_nt: TGCGCCAGCAGCTTGCAGGGGTCCGACGAGCAGTACTTC
cdr3_aa: CASSLQGSDEQYF

v_call: TRBV28
clone_size: -
d_call: -
j_call: TRBJ1-2
cdr3_nt: TGTGCCAGCAGCGTGGATCCGGCGGTCTATGGCTACACCTTC
cdr3_aa: CASSVDPAVYGYTF

v_call: TRBV19
clone_size: -
d_call: TRBD2
j_call: TRBJ2-3
cdr3_nt: TGTGCCAGTAGTTCCTCGGGACTAATAATAGATTTT
cdr3_aa: CASSSSGLIIDF

v_call: TRBV28
clone_size: -
d_call: TRBD1
j_call: TRBJ2-7
cdr3_nt: TGTGCCAGCCGCGGGACAGGGGTGGCCTTGCGGGAGCAGTACTTC
cdr3_aa: CASRGTGVALREQYF

v_call: TRBV6-5
clone_size: -
d_call: -
j_call: TRBJ1-2
cdr3_nt: TGTGCCAGCAGAAGGGAGGGAGGCTACACCTTC
cdr3_aa: CASRREGGYTF

v_call: TRBV6-4
clone_size: -
d_call: -
j_call: TRBJ1-5
cdr3_nt: TGTGCCAGCAGTGACTCGACAAACCCCCAGCATTTT
cdr3_aa: CASSDSTNPQHF

v_call: TRBV3-1/TRBV3-2
clone_size: -
d_call: -
j_call: TRBJ1-2
cdr3_nt: TGTGCCAGCAGCCCAGGACAATGGTATGGCTACACCTTC
cdr3_aa: CASSPGQWYGYTF

v_call: TRBV29-1
clone_size: -
d_call: TRBD1
j_call: TRBJ2-1
cdr3_nt: TGCAGCGGGGGACAGGGTAACAATGAGCAGTTCTTC
cdr3_aa: CSGGQGNNEQFF

v_call: TRBV11-2
clone_size: -
d_call: TRBD1
j_call: TRBJ1-1
cdr3_nt: TGTGCCAGCAGCTTAGAGGCAGGGGGTTCGGGGGCTTTCTTT
cdr3_aa: CASSLEAGGSGAFF

v_call: TRBV19
clone_size: -
d_call: -
j_call: TRBJ2-7
cdr3_nt: TGTGCCAGTAGTAGGAGGGAAGGAGACGAGCAGTACTTC
cdr3_aa: CASSRREGDEQYF

v_call: TRBV28
clone_size: once
d_call: TRBD1
j_call: TRBJ1-5
cdr3_nt: TGTGCCAGCAGTCCTTCGACAGGGGGCGCCCAGCCCCAGCATTTT
cdr3_aa: CASSPSTGGAQPQHF

v_call: TRBV9
clone_size: once
d_call: TRBD2
j_call: TRBJ2-2
cdr3_nt: TGTGCCAGCAGCGCAAGAGGACCGGGACTACTCACCGGGGAGCTGTTTTTT
cdr3_aa: CASSARGPGLLTGELFF

v_call: TRBV5-6
clone_size: -
d_call: -
j_call: TRBJ1-2
cdr3_nt: TGTGCCAGCAGCTTCCCAGTACAAGAAACCTATGGCTACACCTTC
cdr3_aa: CASSFPVQETYGYTF

v_call: TRBV6-5
clone_size: -
d_call: -
j_call: TRBJ2-1
cdr3_nt: TGTGCCAGCAGCGGACAGAGCTCCTACAATGAGCAGTTCTTC
cdr3_aa: CASSGQSSYNEQFF

v_call: TRBV5-1
clone_size: -
d_call: TRBD1
j_call: TRBJ2-3
cdr3_nt: TGCGCCAGCAGTTCGGAACAGGGGTTCACAGATACGCAGTATTTT
cdr3_aa: CASSSEQGFTDTQYF

v_call: TRBV6-6
clone_size: once
d_call: -
j_call: TRBJ1-3
cdr3_nt: TGTGCCAGCAGTTACTCGACCGCGGGGAACACCATATATTTT
cdr3_aa: CASSYSTAGNTIYF

v_call: TRBV19
clone_size: -
d_call: TRBD2
j_call: TRBJ2-1
cdr3_nt: TGTGCCAGTATGCGGGGGGGCGCATACAATGAGCAGTTCTTC
cdr3_aa: CASMRGGAYNEQFF

v_call: TRBV2
clone_size: -
d_call: -
j_call: TRBJ1-5
cdr3_nt: TGTGCCAGCAAGTATTCTACTCATAGCAATCAGCCCCAGCATTTT
cdr3_aa: CASKYSTHSNQPQHF

v_call: TRBV9
clone_size: few
d_call: TRBD2
j_call: TRBJ2-1
cdr3_nt: TGTGCCAGCAGCCCGGGAGGGCCGTCGATCAATGAGCAGTTCTTC
cdr3_aa: CASSPGGPSINEQFF

v_call: TRBV4-1
clone_size: -
d_call: TRBD2
j_call: TRBJ2-2
cdr3_nt: TGCGCCAGCAGCCTACTCGCTAGCGGGGGGTCGGCCGGGGAGCTGTTTTTT
cdr3_aa: CASSLLASGGSAGELFF

v_call: TRBV5-1
clone_size: -
d_call: -
j_call: TRBJ1-4
cdr3_nt: TGCGCCAGCAGCTTGGCCGGGAATGAAAAACTGTTTTTT
cdr3_aa: CASSLAGNEKLFF

v_call: TRBV27
clone_size: -
d_call: -
j_call: TRBJ1-4
cdr3_nt: TGTGCCAGCAGTCCTCGTGGGGCCGGTGAAAAACTGTTTTTT
cdr3_aa: CASSPRGAGEKLFF

v_call: TRBV7-8
clone_size: once
d_call: TRBD2
j_call: TRBJ2-5
cdr3_nt: TGTGCCAGCAGCATTCGGACTAGGGAGACCCAGTACTTC
cdr3_aa: CASSIRTRETQYF

v_call: TRBV3-1/TRBV3-2
clone_size: -
d_call: -
j_call: TRBJ2-1
cdr3_nt: TGTGCCAGCAGCCCGATTACTGTCACTAGTGGGAATGAGCAGTTCTTC
cdr3_aa: CASSPITVTSGNEQFF

v_call: TRBV30
clone_size: -
d_call: TRBD1
j_call: TRBJ1-5
cdr3_nt: TGTGCCTGGAGTGTAAACAGGGGGCTTGACAATCAGCCCCAGCATTTT
cdr3_aa: CAWSVNRGLDNQPQHF

v_call: TRBV4-2
clone_size: -
d_call: -
j_call: TRBJ1-2
cdr3_nt: TGTGCCAGCAGCCCGTACTATGGACTGGCATATGGCTACACCTTC
cdr3_aa: CASSPYYGLAYGYTF